This TCR beta chain is from a study of cytomegalovirus exposure and HLA in healthy donors. Study outcomes and limitations: Analyzed later, association rates of TCRs varied across HLA loci, with DRB1 most and HLA-C fewest. Later analysis indicated greater clonal expansion among HLA-associated TCR beta chains than among equally common other chains.

Germline CDR1 WSHSY, CDR2 SAAADI. After removal of 2 bases from V and 9 bases from J, the junction contained 10 bases not matched to a gene. The CDR3 runs to 15 residues. This clone was picked up one time. Its antigen is unidentified. The PCR employed 60 Vbeta primers together with 13 Jbeta primers. The assay was immunoSEQ multiplex PCR, and TCRdb's table has in-frame clones only and misses some. The table includes some 78,000 clones, over 70% detected once. The chain links TRBV10-2 to TRBJ2-7, with 10 bases fitting TRBD1. Sequenced sample: PBMCs. The sequence was collected from a man aged 35-49 years in good health and CMV-seropositive. The CDR3 is CASSEAPGQGIGQYF. CDR3 sequence (DNA): TGCGCCAGCAGTGAGGCGCCGGGACAGGGGATAGGGCAGTACTTC.